Listed here are 5 T cell receptor beta chains from one sample, sequenced in a study of T cell responses to AZD1222 COVID-19 vaccine. Sequencing was performed with immunoSEQ multiplex PCR; in TCRdb, only in-frame clones are kept and a portion is missing. The sample has fewer than 150,000 clones, 90% seen once. The sequenced sample was peripheral blood, obtained on day 0 of AZD1222 vaccination. The receptors come from an adult in good health.

The V call is TRBV6-5, the J call TRBJ1-5; a weak D match, TRBD1 (5 bases). The V end lost 2 bases, the J end lost 9 bases, and 11 bases lay between the germline ends. The germline V gene has CDR1 MNHEY and CDR2 SVGAGI. This CDR3 region has 13 residues. CDR3 amino acids: CASSYGEGRPQHF. CDR3 bases: TGTGCCAGCAGTTACGGGGAGGGGCGGCCCCAGCATTTT.

The chain carries TRBV6-2 or TRBV6-3 and TRBJ2-3; no definite D call. Looked up from germline, CDR1 is MNHEY and CDR2 is SVGEGT. CDR3 length: 14 amino acids. Trimming stripped 2 bases from V and 6 bases from J, with 12 bases between. Here the CDR3 DNA reads TGTGCCAGCAGTTACAAGGAAGAGATGGATACGCAGTATTTT. Translation gives CASSYKEEMDTQYF.

This chain uses TRBV7-8 with TRBJ2-7, with 7 positions matching TRBD2. The CDR3 length is 12 residues. Germline CDR1 is SGHVS and CDR2 is FQNEAQ. V shed 3 bases and J 6 bases; nucleotides not matched to a gene: 2. CDR3 region: CASSFSGGEQYF. In DNA form, the CDR3 reads TGTGCCAGCAGCTTCTCGGGGGGCGAGCAGTACTTC.

This chain connects TRBV27 to TRBJ2-7; the D call may be TRBD1 or TRBD2 (5 bases each). The CDR3 sequence is 12 residues long. Germline assignment: CDR1 MNHEY and CDR2 SMNVEV (reference sequence). V lost 4 bases and J lost 6, with 10 bases in between. The CDR3 is CASSSQGVEQYF. The CDR3 nucleotides read TGTGCCAGCAGTTCTCAGGGAGTCGAGCAGTACTTC.

V gene TRBV3-1 (or the pseudogene TRBV3-2) combines with J gene TRBJ1-2; a possible D gene is TRBD1 (5 bases). The CDR3 runs 13 residues. CDR1 and CDR2 (germline): LGHDT, YNNKEL (reference sequence). Trimming took off 0 bases at V and 6 bases at J, with 8 bases between the two ends. CDR3 sequence reads: CASSQDRVDGYTF. The DNA for the CDR3 is TGTGCCAGCAGCCAAGACAGGGTTGATGGCTACACCTTC.